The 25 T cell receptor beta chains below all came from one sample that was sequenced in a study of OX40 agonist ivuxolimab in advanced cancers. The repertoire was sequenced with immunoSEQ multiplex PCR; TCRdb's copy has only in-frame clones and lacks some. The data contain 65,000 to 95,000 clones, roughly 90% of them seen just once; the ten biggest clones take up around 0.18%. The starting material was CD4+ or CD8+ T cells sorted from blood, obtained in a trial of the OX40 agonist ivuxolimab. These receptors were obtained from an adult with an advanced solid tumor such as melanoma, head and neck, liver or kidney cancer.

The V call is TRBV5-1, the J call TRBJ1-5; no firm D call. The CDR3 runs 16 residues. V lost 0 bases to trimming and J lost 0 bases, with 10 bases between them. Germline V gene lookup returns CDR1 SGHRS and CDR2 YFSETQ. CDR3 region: CASSLGAVNSNQPQHF. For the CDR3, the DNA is TGCGCCAGCAGCTTGGGGGCAGTCAATAGCAATCAGCCCCAGCATTTT.

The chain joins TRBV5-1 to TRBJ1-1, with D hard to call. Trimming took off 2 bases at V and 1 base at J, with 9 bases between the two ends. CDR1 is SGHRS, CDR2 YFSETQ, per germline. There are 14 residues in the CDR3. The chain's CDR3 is CASSLGQANTEAFF. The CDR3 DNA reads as TGCGCCAGCAGCTTAGGCCAAGCGAACACTGAAGCTTTCTTT. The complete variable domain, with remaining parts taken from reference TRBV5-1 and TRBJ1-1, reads KAGVTQTPRYLIKTRGQQVTLSCSPISGHRSVSWYQQTPGQGLQFLFEYFSETQRNKGNFPGRFSGRQFSNSRSEMNVSTLELGDSALYLCASSLGQANTEAFFGQGTRLTVV.

The CDR3 region is CASSSGGGEQFF. In nucleotides, the CDR3 is TGCGCCAGCAGTTCAGGGGGAGGTGAGCAGTTCTTC. V and J are TRBV5-1 and TRBJ2-1; tentative D call: TRBD1 (7 bases). The CDR3 spans 12 residues. Germline V gene sequence: CDR1 SGHRS, CDR2 YFSETQ. Trimming removed 5 bases from V and 9 bases from J, with 12 bases in between.

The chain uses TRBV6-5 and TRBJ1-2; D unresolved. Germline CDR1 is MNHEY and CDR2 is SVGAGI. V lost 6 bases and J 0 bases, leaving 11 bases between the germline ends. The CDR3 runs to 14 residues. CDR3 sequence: CASRTGGSNYGYTF. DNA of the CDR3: TGTGCCAGCAGAACGGGAGGATCTAACTATGGCTACACCTTC.

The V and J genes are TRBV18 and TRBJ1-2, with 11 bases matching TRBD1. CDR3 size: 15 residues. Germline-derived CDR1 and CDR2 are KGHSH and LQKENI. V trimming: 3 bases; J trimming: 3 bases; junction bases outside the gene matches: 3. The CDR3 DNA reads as TGTGCCAGCTCACCCGGGGGACAGGGGGACTATGGCTACACCTTC. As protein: CASSPGGQGDYGYTF. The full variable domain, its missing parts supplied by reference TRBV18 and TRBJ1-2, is NAGVMQNPRHLVRRRGQEARLRCSPMKGHSHVYWYRQLPEEGLKFMVYLQKENIIDESGMPKERFSAEFPKEGPSILRIQQVVRGDSAAYFCASSPGGQGDYGYTFGSGTRLTVV.

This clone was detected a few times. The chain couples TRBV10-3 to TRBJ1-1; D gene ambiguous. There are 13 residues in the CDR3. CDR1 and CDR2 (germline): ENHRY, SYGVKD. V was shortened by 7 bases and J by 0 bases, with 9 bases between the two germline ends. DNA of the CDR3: TGTGCCATCATTTCAGCTTTGAACACTGAAGCTTTCTTT. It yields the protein CAIISALNTEAFF.

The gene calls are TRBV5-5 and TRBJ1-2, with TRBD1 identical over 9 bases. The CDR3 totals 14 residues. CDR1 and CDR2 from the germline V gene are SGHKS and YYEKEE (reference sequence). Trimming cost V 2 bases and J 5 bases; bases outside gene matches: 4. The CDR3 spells CASSLGGQGYGYTF. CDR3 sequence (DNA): TGTGCCAGCAGCTTAGGGGGACAGGGTTATGGCTACACCTTC.

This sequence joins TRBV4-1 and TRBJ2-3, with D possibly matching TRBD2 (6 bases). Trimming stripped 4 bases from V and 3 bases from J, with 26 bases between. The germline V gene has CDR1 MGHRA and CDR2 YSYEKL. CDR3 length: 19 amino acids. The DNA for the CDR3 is TGCGCCAGCAGCCCCGAAAACTCCGGTTGGCTAGCGCGAACAGATACGCAGTATTTT. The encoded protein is CASSPENSGWLARTDTQYF.

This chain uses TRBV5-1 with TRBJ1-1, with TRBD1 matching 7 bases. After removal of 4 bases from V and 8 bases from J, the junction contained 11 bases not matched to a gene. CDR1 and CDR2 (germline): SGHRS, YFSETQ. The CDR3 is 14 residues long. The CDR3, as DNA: TGCGCCAGCAGCACAGGGGCCCCGGGGGTGGAAGCTTTCTTT. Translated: CASSTGAPGVEAFF.

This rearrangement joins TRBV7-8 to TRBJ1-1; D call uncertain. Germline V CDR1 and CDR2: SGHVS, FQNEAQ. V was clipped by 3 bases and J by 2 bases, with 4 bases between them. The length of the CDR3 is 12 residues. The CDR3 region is CASSFSNTEAFF. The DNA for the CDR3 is TGTGCCAGCAGCTTCAGTAACACTGAAGCTTTCTTT.

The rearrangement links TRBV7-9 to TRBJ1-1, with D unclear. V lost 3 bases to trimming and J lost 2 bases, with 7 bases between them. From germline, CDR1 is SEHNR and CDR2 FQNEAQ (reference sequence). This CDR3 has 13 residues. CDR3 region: CASSFGENTEAFF. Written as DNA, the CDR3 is TGTGCCAGCAGCTTTGGAGAAAACACTGAAGCTTTCTTT.

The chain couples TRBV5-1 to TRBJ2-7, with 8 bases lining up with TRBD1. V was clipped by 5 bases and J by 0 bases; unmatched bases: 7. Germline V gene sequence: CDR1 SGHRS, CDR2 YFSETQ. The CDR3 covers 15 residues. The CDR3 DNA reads TGCGCCAGCAGGGCCGGGACAGGTAGCTCCTACGAGCAGTACTTC. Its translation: CASRAGTGSSYEQYF.

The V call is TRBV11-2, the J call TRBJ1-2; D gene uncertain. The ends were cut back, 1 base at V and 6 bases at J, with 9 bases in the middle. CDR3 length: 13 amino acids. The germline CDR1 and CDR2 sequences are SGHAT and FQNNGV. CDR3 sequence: CASSLVISDGYTF. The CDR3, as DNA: TGTGCCAGCAGCTTAGTTATTTCCGATGGCTACACCTTC.

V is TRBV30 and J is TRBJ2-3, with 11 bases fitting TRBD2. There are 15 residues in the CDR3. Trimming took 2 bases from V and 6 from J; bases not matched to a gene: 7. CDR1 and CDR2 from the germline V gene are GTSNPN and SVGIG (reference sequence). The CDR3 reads CAWSSGLAGGDTQYF. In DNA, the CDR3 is TGTGCCTGGAGTAGTGGGCTAGCGGGAGGTGATACGCAGTATTTT.

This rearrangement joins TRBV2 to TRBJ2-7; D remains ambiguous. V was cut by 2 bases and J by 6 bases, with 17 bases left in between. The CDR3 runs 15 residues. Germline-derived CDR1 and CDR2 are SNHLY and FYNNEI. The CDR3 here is CASSETTLKRFEQYF. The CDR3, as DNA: TGTGCCAGCAGTGAAACGACCCTTAAACGGTTCGAGCAGTACTTC. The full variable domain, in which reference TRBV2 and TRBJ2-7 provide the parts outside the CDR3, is EPEVTQTPSHQVTQMGQEVILRCVPISNHLYFYWYRQILGQKVEFLVSFYNNEISEKSEIFDDQFSVERPDGSNFTLKIRSTKLEDSAMYFCASSETTLKRFEQYFGPGTRLTVT.

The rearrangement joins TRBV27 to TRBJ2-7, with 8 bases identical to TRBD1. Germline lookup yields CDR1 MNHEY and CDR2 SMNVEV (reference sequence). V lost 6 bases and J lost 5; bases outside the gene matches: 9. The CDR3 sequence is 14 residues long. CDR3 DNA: TGTGCCAGCAGACTCGGACAGGGTAGGGACGAGCAGTACTTC. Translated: CASRLGQGRDEQYF.

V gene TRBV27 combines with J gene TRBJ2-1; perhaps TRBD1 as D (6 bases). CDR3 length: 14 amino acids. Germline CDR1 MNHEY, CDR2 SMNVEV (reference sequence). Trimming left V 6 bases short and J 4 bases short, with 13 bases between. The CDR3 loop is CASRPLRGYNEQFF. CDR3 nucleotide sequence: TGTGCCAGCAGGCCCCTCAGGGGTTACAATGAGCAGTTCTTC.

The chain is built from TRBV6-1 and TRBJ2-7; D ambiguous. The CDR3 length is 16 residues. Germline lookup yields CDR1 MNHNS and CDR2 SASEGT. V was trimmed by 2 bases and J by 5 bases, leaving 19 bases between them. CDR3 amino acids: CASSENRHLTGDEQYF. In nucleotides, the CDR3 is TGTGCCAGCAGTGAAAACAGACACCTTACCGGCGACGAGCAGTACTTC.

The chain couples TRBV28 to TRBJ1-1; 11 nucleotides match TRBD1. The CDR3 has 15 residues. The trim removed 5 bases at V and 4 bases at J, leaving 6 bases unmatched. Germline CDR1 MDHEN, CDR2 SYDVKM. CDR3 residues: CASSGQGAFITEAFF. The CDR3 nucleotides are TGTGCCAGCAGTGGACAGGGGGCATTTATCACTGAAGCTTTCTTT.

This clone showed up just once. The CDR3 bases are TGCGCCAGCAGCTTCTGGACAGGGAATAATTCACCCCTCCACTTT. This gives the protein CASSFWTGNNSPLHF. The chain has TRBV5-1 and TRBJ1-6; TRBD1 matches at 8 bases. The CDR3 covers 15 residues. Germline V gives CDR1 SGHRS, CDR2 YFSETQ. J lost 5 bases, V lost 2 bases, and 3 bases had no gene match.

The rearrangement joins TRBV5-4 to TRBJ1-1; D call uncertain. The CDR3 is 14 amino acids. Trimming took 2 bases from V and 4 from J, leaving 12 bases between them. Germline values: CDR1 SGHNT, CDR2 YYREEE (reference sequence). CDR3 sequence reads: CASSFPSKGTEAFF. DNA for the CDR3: TGTGCCAGCAGCTTCCCCTCCAAGGGCACTGAAGCTTTCTTT.

The CDR3: CASSLAGGTGGTQYF. Here the CDR3 DNA reads TGTGCCAGCAGCTTAGCGGGAGGTACCGGAGGGACCCAGTACTTC. The V gene is TRBV7-3, the J gene TRBJ2-5; 8 bases map to TRBD2. The CDR3 is made up of 15 amino acids. Unmatched junction bases numbered 9, after V lost 2 bases and J lost 7 bases. The germline CDR1 and CDR2 sequences are SGHTA and FQGTGA.

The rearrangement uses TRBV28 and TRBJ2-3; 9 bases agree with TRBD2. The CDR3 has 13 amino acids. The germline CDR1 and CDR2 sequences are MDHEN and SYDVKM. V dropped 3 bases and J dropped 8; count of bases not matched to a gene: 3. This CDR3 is CASSLLRGGTQYF. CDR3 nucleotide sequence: TGTGCCAGCAGTTTGCTGCGGGGGGGTACGCAGTATTTT.

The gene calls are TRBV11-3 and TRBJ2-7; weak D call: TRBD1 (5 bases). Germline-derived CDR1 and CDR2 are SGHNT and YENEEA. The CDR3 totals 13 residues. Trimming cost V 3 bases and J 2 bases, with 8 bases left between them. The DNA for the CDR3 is TGTGCCAGCAGCTTGTCAGGGACCTACGAGCAGTACTTC. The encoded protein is CASSLSGTYEQYF.

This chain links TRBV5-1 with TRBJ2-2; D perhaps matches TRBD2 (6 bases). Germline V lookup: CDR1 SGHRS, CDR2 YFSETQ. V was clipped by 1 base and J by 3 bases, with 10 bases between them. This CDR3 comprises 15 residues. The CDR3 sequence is CASSLLPGDTGELFF. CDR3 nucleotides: TGCGCCAGCAGCTTGCTTCCGGGAGACACCGGGGAGCTGTTTTTT.